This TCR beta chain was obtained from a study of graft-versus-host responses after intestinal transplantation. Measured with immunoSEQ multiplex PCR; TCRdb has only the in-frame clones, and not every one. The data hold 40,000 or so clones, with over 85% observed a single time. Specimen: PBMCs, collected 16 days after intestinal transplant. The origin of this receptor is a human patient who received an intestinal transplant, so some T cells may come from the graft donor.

Here the CDR3 DNA reads TGTGCCAGTAGTGAGCTCAGGAACACCGGGGAGCTGTTTTTT. It translates to CASSELRNTGELFF. This chain uses TRBV19 with TRBJ2-2; no reliable D call. This CDR3 is 14 amino acids long. The V gene lost 5 bases and the J gene lost 1 base, with 8 bases spanning the gap. In germline, CDR1 is LNHDA, CDR2 SQIVND (reference sequence).